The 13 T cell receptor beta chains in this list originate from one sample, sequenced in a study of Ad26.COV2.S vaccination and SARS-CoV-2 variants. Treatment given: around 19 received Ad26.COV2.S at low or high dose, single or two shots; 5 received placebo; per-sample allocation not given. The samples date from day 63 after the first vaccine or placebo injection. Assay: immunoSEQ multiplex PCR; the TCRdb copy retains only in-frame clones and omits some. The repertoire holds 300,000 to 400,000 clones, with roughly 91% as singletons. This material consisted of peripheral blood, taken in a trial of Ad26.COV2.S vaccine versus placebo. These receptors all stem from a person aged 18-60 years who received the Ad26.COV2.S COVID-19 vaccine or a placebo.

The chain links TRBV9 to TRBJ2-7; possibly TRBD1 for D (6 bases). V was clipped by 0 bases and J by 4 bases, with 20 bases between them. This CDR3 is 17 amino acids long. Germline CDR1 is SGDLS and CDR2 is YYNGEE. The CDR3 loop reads CASSVGPGETNPYEQYF. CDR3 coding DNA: TGTGCCAGCAGCGTAGGCCCAGGGGAGACTAACCCGTACGAGCAGTACTTC.

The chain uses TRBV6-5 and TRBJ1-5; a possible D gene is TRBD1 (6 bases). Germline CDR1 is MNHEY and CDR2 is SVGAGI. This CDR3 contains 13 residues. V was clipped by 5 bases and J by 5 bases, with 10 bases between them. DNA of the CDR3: TGTGCCAGCAGTCCGACAGGAGATCAGCCCCAGCATTTT. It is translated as CASSPTGDQPQHF.

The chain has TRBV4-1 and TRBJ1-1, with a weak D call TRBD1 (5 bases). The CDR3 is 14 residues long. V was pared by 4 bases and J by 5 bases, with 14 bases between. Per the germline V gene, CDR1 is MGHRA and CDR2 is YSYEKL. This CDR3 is CASSREGVETEAFF. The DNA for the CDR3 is TGCGCCAGCAGCCGGGAAGGGGTGGAAACTGAAGCTTTCTTT.

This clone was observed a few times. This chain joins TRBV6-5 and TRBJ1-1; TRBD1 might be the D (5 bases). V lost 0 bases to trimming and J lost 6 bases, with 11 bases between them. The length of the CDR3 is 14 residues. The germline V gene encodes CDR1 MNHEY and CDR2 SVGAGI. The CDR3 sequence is CASSYSGQRAEAFF. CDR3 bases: TGTGCCAGCAGTTACTCGGGGCAGAGGGCTGAAGCTTTCTTT.

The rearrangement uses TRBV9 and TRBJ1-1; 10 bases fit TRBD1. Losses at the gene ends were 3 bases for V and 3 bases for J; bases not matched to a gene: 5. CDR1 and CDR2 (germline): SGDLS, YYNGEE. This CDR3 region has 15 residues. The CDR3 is CASSGTGTGDTEAFF. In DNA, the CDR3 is TGTGCCAGCAGCGGTACCGGGACAGGGGACACTGAAGCTTTCTTT.

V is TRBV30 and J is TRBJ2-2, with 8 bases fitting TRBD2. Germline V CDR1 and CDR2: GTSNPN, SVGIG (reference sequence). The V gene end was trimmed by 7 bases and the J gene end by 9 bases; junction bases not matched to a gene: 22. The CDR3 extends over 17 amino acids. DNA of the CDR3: TGTGCCTCTCACTCGAGAGAGGACGGGGGGGCTATACGGGAGCTGTTTTTT. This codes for CASHSREDGGAIRELFF. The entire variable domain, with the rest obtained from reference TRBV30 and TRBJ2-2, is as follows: SQTIHQWPATLVQPVGSPLSLECTVEGTSNPNLYWYRQAAGRGLQLLFYSVGIGQISSEVPQNLSASRPQDRQFILSSKKLLLSDSGFYLCASHSREDGGAIRELFFGEGSRLTVL.

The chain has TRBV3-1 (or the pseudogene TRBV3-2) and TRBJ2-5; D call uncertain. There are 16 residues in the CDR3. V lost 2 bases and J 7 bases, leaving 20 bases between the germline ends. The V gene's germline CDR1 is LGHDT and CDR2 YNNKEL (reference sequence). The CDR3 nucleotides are TGTGCCAGCAGCCAACAGGCCAGCGCTATCCGCGGGACCCAGTACTTC. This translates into CASSQQASAIRGTQYF.

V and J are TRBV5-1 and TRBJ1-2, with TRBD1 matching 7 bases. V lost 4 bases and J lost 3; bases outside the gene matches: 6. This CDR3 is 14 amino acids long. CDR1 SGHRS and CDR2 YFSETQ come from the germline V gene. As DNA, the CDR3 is TGCGCCAGCAGCCTGACAGGGAGGGACTATGGCTACACCTTC. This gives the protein CASSLTGRDYGYTF.

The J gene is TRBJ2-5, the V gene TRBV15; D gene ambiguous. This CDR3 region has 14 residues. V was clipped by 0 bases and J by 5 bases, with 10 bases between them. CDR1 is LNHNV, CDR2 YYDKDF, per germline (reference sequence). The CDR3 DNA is TGTGCCACCAGCAGAGAAACGGGTATGGAGACCCAGTACTTC. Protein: CATSRETGMETQYF. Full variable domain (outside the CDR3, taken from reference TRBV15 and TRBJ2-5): DAMVIQNPRYQVTQFGKPVTLSCSQTLNHNVMYWYQQKSSQAPKLLFHYYDKDFNNEADTPDNFQSRRPNTSFCFLDIRSPGLGDTAMYLCATSRETGMETQYFGPGTRLLVL.

The CDR3 DNA is TGCGCCAGCAGCCCTAACGCAGGGTGGGGAGAGACCCAGTACTTC. Protein: CASSPNAGWGETQYF. V and J are TRBV5-1 and TRBJ2-5; TRBD1 is a possible D gene (5 bases). The CDR3 sequence is 15 residues long. V was trimmed by 4 bases and J by 4 bases, leaving 17 bases between them. The germline V gene has CDR1 SGHRS and CDR2 YFSETQ.

The CDR3 spells CATSDPRTDSTDTQYF. The CDR3 DNA reads TGTGCCACCAGTGACCCGCGGACGGATAGCACAGATACGCAGTATTTT. V gene TRBV24-1 combines with J gene TRBJ2-3; D uncertain. Germline V gives CDR1 KGHDR, CDR2 SFDVKD. V was shortened by 4 bases and J by 0 bases, with 13 bases between the two germline ends. The CDR3 is made up of 16 amino acids.

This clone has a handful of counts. CDR3 sequence reads: CASRIRQGYQPQHF. As DNA, the CDR3 is TGTGCCAGCAGAATACGACAGGGGTATCAGCCCCAGCATTTT. The chain couples TRBV27 to TRBJ1-5; 8 nucleotides align to TRBD1. The CDR3 is made up of 14 amino acids. J lost 5 bases, V lost 6 bases, and 6 bases had no gene match. The V gene's germline CDR1 is MNHEY and CDR2 SMNVEV (reference sequence).

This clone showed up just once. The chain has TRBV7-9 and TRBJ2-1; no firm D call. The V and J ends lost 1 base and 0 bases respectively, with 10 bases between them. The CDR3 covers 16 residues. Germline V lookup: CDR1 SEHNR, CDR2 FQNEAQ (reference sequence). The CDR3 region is CASSLVFFGSYNEQFF. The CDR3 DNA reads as TGTGCCAGCAGCTTAGTATTTTTCGGCTCCTACAATGAGCAGTTCTTC.